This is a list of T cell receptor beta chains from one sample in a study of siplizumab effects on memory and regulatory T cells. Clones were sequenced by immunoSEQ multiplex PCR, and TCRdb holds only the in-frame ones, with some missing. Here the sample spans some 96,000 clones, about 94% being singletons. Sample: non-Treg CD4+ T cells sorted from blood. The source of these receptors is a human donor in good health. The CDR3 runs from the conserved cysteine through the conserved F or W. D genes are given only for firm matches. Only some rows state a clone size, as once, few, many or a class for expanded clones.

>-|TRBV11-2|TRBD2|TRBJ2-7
TGTGCCAGCAGCTCGGGACTAGCGGGAGTTGACGAGCAGTACTTC
CASSSGLAGVDEQYF
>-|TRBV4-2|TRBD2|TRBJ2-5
TGTGCCAGCAGCCAGGGGGCTAGCGGGAGAGAGCAAGAGACCCAGTACTTC
CASSQGASGREQETQYF
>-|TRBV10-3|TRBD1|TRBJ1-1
TGTGCCATCAGTGAGTCCCCAGGGGGCGAAGCTTTCTTT
CAISESPGGEAFF
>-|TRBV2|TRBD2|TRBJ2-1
TGTGCCAGCAGTAGGGACCCGGGACTAGCATACAATGAGCAGTTCTTC
CASSRDPGLAYNEQFF
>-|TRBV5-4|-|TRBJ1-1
TGTGCCAGCAGCCCTCTAAACACTGAAGCTTTCTTT
CASSPLNTEAFF
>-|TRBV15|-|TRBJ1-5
TGTGCCACCAGCAGAGTTTTAGTATTCAGCAATCAGCCCCAGCATTTT
CATSRVLVFSNQPQHF
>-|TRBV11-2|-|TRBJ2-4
TGTGCCAGCAGAGACATCCAAACTGGGAACATTCAGTACTTC
CASRDIQTGNIQYF
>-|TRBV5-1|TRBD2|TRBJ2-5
TGCGCCAGCAGCTCACAAGCGGGACCCAGCGAGACCCAGTACTTC
CASSSQAGPSETQYF
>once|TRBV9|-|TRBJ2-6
TGTGCCAGCAGCGGCGCTGTTTTTGGCTCTGGGGCCAACGTCCTGACTTTC
CASSGAVFGSGANVLTF
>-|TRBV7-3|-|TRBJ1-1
TGTGCCAGCAGCGTCACCCCGGGGGGGAACACTGAAGCTTTCTTT
CASSVTPGGNTEAFF
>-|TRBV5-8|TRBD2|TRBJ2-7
TGTGCCAGCAGCTTTCTAAAAACTATAGCGGGAGGGCCGATACACGAGCAGTACTTC
CASSFLKTIAGGPIHEQYF
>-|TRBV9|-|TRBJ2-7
TGTGCCAGCAGCCAATCGGCGGTGAGTCAGGGCTACGAGCAGTACTTC
CASSQSAVSQGYEQYF
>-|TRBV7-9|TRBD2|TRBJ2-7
TGTGCCAGCAGCTTAGCCAAATGGGGACTAGCGGGAAGGTCGTACGAGCAGTACTTC
CASSLAKWGLAGRSYEQYF
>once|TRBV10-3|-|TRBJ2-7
TGTGCCATCAGTGAGTCGATGGGCAGGGGCTACGAGCAGTACTTC
CAISESMGRGYEQYF
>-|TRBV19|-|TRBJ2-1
TGTGCCAGTAAAAACAGGGCCTCCTACAATGAGCAGTTCTTC
CASKNRASYNEQFF
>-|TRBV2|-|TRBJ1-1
TGTGCCAGCATCCCCAGGAGAGACACTGAAGCTTTCTTT
CASIPRRDTEAFF
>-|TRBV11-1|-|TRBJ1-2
TGTGCCAGCAGCTCCAACTCGGGCAACTATGGCTACACCTTC
CASSSNSGNYGYTF
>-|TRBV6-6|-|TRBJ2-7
TGTGCCAGTCAACAGGGCTCCTACGAGCAGTACTTC
CASQQGSYEQYF
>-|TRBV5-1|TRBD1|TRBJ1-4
TGCGCCAGCAGCCGGACAGGGGGCTCGGCTAATGAAAAACTGTTTTTT
CASSRTGGSANEKLFF
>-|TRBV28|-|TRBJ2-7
TGTGCCAGCGGGCAGGGAGACTCCTACGAGCAGTACTTC
CASGQGDSYEQYF
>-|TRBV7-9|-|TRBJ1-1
TGTGCCAGCAGCTTGGACAGTAACACTGAAGCTTTCTTT
CASSLDSNTEAFF
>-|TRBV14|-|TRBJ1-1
TGTGCCAGCAGCCAAGATCTGGCGGACTCCGAAGCTTTCTTT
CASSQDLADSEAFF
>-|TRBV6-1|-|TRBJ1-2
TGTGCCAGCAGTGAAACAGGACGCTATGGCTACACCTTC
CASSETGRYGYTF
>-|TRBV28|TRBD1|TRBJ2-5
TGTGCCAGCAGTTTATACCACCGGGACAGGGCAGAGACCCAGTACTTC
CASSLYHRDRAETQYF
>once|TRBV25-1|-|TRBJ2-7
TGTGCCAGCAGTGACCAGGGCTACGAGCAGTACTTC
CASSDQGYEQYF
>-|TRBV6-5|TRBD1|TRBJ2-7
TGTGCCAGCAGTTACGGGACAGGGGGGTTCTACGAGCAGTACTTC
CASSYGTGGFYEQYF
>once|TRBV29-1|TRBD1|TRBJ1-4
TGCAGCGTGGGACAGGGGGGAAGTCCTAATGAAAAACTGTTTTTT
CSVGQGGSPNEKLFF
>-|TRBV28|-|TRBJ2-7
TGTGCCAGCCTTACGGGTCGGGCCTACGAGCAGTACTTC
CASLTGRAYEQYF
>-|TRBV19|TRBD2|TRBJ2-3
TGTGCCAGTATCGGACGCCGAGGGACTAGCGGGAAAGGTACAGATACGCAGTATTTT
CASIGRRGTSGKGTDTQYF
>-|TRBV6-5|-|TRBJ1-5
TGTGCCAGCAGTACTAGGCCGAAGCCCCAGCATTTT
CASSTRPKPQHF
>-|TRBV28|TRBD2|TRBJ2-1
TGTGCCAGCAGTTTAGCGGGAGAGGTTAGGCAGTTCTTC
CASSLAGEVRQFF
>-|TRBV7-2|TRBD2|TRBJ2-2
TGTGCCAGCAGCCCTAGACTAGCGGGAGGGCTGAACACCGGGGAGCTGTTTTTT
CASSPRLAGGLNTGELFF
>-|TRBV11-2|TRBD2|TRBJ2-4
TGTGCCAGCAGCTTAGCCGGGGGGGGCCTAGCCAAAAACATTCAGTACTTC
CASSLAGGGLAKNIQYF
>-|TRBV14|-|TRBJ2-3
TGTGCCAGCAGCCAAGACCGGGGCCTAGATACGCAGTATTTT
CASSQDRGLDTQYF
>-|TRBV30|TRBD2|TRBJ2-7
TGTGCCTGGAAACTAGCGGGGTCCTACGAGCAGTACTTC
CAWKLAGSYEQYF
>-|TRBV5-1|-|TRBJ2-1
TGCGCCAGCAGCTTGGTGAGGCAGGGGAGGAATGAGCAGTTCTTC
CASSLVRQGRNEQFF
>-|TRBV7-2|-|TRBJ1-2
TGTGCCAGCAGCTTAGATCCGGCACAGGGAGTGGGCTACACCTTC
CASSLDPAQGVGYTF
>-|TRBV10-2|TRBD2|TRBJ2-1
TGCGCCAGCAGGGGGACTAGCGGGATCCTCTCCTACAATGAGCAGTTCTTC
CASRGTSGILSYNEQFF
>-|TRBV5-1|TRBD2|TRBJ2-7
TGCGCCAGCAGCTTGGGTGGGGGGGTCGAGCAGTACTTC
CASSLGGGVEQYF
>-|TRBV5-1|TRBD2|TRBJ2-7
TGCGCCAGCAGCTTAACCACGGTAGCGGGAGGAAACTACGAGCAGTACTTC
CASSLTTVAGGNYEQYF
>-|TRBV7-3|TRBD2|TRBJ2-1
TGTGCCAGCAGCTTAAAAGCGACAGGGGCTAGCGGGAGCCGAGGTGAGCAGTTCTTC
CASSLKATGASGSRGEQFF
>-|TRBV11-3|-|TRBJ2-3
TGTGCCAGCAGCCCCTCCCTAGGGGGAGATACGCAGTATTTT
CASSPSLGGDTQYF
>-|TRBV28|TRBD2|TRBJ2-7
TGTGCCAGCAGCCCGACTAGCGGGAAAGGTCGGTACGAGCAGTACTTC
CASSPTSGKGRYEQYF
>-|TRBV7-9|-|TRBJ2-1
TGTGCCAGCAGCTTTTATCAAGATGAGCAGTTCTTC
CASSFYQDEQFF
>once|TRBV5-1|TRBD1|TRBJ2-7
TGCGCCAGCAGCCCCGGGACAGGGGTCTACGAGCAGTACTTC
CASSPGTGVYEQYF
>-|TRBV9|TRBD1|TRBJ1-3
TGTGCCAGCAGCGACCGGGACAGCTCTGGAAACACCATATATTTT
CASSDRDSSGNTIYF
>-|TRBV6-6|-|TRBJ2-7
TGTGCCAGCAGTTTGGGATACGAGCAGTACTTC
CASSLGYEQYF
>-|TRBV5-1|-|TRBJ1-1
TGCGCCAGCAGCTTCACTCAGGGACGAGGGGGTGAAGCTTTCTTT
CASSFTQGRGGEAFF
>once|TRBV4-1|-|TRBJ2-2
TGCGCCAGCAGCAAGACCCGGGACTTATCCACCGGGGAGCTGTTTTTT
CASSKTRDLSTGELFF
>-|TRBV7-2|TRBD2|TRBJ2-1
TGTGCCAGCCTAGCGGGAGGGCCCAACAATGAGCAGTTCTTC
CASLAGGPNNEQFF
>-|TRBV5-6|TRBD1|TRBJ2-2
TGTGCCAGCAGCCTCCCGGGACAGGGGGCCGGTGCCGGGGAGCTGTTTTTT
CASSLPGQGAGAGELFF
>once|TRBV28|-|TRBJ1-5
TGTGCCAGCACCCCTCCTGGCGGGATGGGCAATCAGCCCCAGCATTTT
CASTPPGGMGNQPQHF
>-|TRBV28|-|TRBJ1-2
TGTGCCAGCAGTACAGGGCCGGGGTCCTATGGCTACACCTTC
CASSTGPGSYGYTF
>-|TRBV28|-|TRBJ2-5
TGTGCCAGCAGACCCGGGGGTAAAGAGACCCAGTACTTC
CASRPGGKETQYF
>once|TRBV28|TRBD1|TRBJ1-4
TGTGCCAGCAGTTTAGGGGACAGACACGGGGGTCTGTTTTTT
CASSLGDRHGGLFF